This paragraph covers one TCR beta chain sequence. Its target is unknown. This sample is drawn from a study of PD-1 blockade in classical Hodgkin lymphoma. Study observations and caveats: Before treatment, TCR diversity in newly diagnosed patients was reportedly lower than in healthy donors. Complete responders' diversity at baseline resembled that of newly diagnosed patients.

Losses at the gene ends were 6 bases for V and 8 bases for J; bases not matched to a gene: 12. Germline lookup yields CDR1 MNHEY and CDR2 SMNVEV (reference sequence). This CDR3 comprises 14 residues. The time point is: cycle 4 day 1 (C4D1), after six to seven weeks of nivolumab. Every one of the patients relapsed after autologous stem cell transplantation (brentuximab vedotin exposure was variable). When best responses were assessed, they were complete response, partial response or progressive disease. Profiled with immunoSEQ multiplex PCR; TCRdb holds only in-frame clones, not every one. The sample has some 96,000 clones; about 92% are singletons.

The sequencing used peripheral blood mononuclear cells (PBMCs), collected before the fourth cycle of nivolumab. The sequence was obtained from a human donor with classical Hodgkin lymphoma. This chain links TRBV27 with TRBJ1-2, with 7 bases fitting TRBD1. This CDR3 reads CASSPSGQLKGYTF. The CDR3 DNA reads TGTGCCAGCAGCCCCTCGGGACAGCTTAAAGGCTACACCTTC.